Below are 17 T cell receptor beta chains sequenced from a single sample in a study of CD8+CD57+ T cells in acquired aplastic anemia. The study profiled TCR beta VDJ and CDR3 using genomic DNA as template. Each CDR3 protein gets one entry after TCRdb re-called the reads with MiXCR. The sample holds approximately 70,000 distinct CDR3 sequences, roughly 58% seen once. The sequenced sample consisted of sorted CD4+, CD8+, or CD8+CD57+ T cells (not recorded which) from PBMCs. Source of these receptors: a human donor in good health, serving as a control.

The rearrangement joins TRBV10-2 to TRBJ2-1; 7 bases map to TRBD1. The CDR3 spans 16 residues. V lost 11 bases to trimming and J lost 0 bases; unmatched junction nucleotides: 13. Germline CDR1 and CDR2: WSHSY and SAAADI. The CDR3 here is CAGTVTQASSYNEQFF. The CDR3 nucleotides are TGCGCCGGGACAGTCACACAAGCCAGCTCCTACAATGAGCAGTTCTTC.

Here the CDR3 DNA reads TGTGCCAGCGCCGACACGAACTCCTACGAGCAGTACTTC. Its protein is CASADTNSYEQYF. The chain links TRBV6-4 to TRBJ2-7; D is ambiguous. Deletions cut 8 bases from V and 0 bases from J, with 11 bases between. CDR1 and CDR2 (germline): MRHNA, SNTAGT. The CDR3 loop spans 13 amino acids.

The table lists this clonotype with many counts. This may stem from a read error, because a much larger clone lies one nucleotide away. The chain uses TRBV10-3 and TRBJ2-7, with 7 bases fitting TRBD1. Germline V lookup: CDR1 ENHRY, CDR2 SYGVKD. The CDR3 totals 17 residues. Losses at the gene ends were 3 bases for V and 1 base for J; bases not matched to a gene: 12. As DNA, the CDR3 is TGTGCCATCAGTGACCCGAGCACAGGGGAAGCATCCTACGAGCAGTACTTC. Translating it yields CAISDPSTGEASYEQYF.

In regard to this clonotype: A much larger clone differs by one base, so this may be a read error. This rearrangement joins TRBV6-1 to TRBJ2-7, with 10 nucleotides matching TRBD2. Germline lookup yields CDR1 MNHNS and CDR2 SASEGT. This CDR3 spans 15 amino acids. After removal of 6 bases from V and 7 bases from J, the junction contained 12 bases not matched to a gene. For the CDR3, the DNA is TGTGCCAGCAGGGAACTAGCGGGACCTTCCAATGAGCAGTACTTC. Its translation is CASRELAGPSNEQYF.

This clonotype rates as medium-sized. V usage is TRBV2 and J usage is TRBJ1-4; TRBD1 is a possible D gene (6 bases). CDR3 size: 13 residues. V lost 6 bases, J lost 5 bases, and 10 bases lay in between. CDR1 is SNHLY and CDR2 is FYNNEI in the germline V gene. DNA for the CDR3: TGTGCCAGCAGACAGGGTCGAAATGAAAAACTGTTTTTT. Translating gives CASRQGRNEKLFF.

The rearrangement joins TRBV29-1 to TRBJ2-7; D possibly uses TRBD1 or TRBD2 (5 bases each). Germline CDR1 reads SQVTM; CDR2 reads ANQGSEA. CDR3 length: 13 residues. The V end lost 6 bases, the J end lost 5 bases, and 17 bases lay between the germline ends. CDR3 DNA sequence: TGCAGCGTCGTGGCCGGGGACCGAGACGAGCAGTACTTC. It is translated as CSVVAGDRDEQYF.

This clonotype is a singleton in its sample. V is TRBV7-2 and J is TRBJ1-1; D ambiguous. Trimming took off 5 bases at V and 4 bases at J, with 17 bases between the two ends. CDR1 SGHTA and CDR2 FQGNSA come from the germline V gene. The CDR3 covers 15 residues. CDR3 sequence (DNA): TGTGCCAGCAGCCCGAATGGACGGATGATCACTGAAGCTTTCTTT. It is translated as CASSPNGRMITEAFF. The whole variable domain, filled in from reference TRBV7-2 and TRBJ1-1, reads GAGVSQSPSNKVTEKGKDVELRCDPISGHTALYWYRQSLGQGLEFLIYFQGNSAPDKSGLPSDRFSAERTGGSVSTLTIQRTQQEDSAVYLCASSPNGRMITEAFFGQGTRLTVV.

In its sample, this clonotype was seen many times. V and J are TRBV7-9 and TRBJ2-1; 8 bases line up with TRBD1. This CDR3 region has 15 residues. Losses at the gene ends were 8 bases for V and 4 bases for J; bases not matched to a gene: 10. The germline CDR1 and CDR2 sequences are SEHNR and FQNEAQ (reference sequence). The CDR3 nucleotides read TGTGCCAGCGCACCAGGGACAGGAAGTTACAATGAGCAGTTCTTC. Its protein product is CASAPGTGSYNEQFF.

This clonotype was picked up many times. The chain uses TRBV6-1 and TRBJ2-1, with 7 nucleotides matching TRBD2. The J segment lost 4 bases and the V segment lost 5 bases, leaving 5 bases of the junction unmatched. Germline lookup yields CDR1 MNHNS and CDR2 SASEGT. CDR3 length: 14 residues. CDR3 residues: CASSRASGYNEQFF. The CDR3 nucleotides read TGTGCCAGCAGTCGGGCTAGCGGTTACAATGAGCAGTTCTTC.

The chain joins TRBV19 to TRBJ1-2, with D maybe TRBD1 (6 bases). Germline V lookup: CDR1 LNHDA, CDR2 SQIVND (reference sequence). Trimming took 6 bases from V and 5 from J, leaving 16 bases between them. The CDR3 length is 14 residues. This chain's CDR3 is CASSLDKGEYGYTF. CDR3 DNA sequence: TGTGCCAGTAGCTTGGACAAGGGGGAGTATGGCTACACCTTC.

This clonotype was recorded a few times. This chain uses TRBV10-3 with TRBJ2-5, with D unclear. Trimming pared 7 bases from V and 2 bases from J, leaving 14 bases between. CDR1 and CDR2 (germline): ENHRY, SYGVKD. The CDR3 covers 14 residues. The CDR3 region is CAITPNGQQETQYF. CDR3 nucleotides: TGTGCCATCACGCCCAATGGGCAGCAAGAGACCCAGTACTTC.

The chain is built from TRBV11-2 and TRBJ2-3; 14 nucleotides line up with TRBD2. Trimming removed 5 bases from V and 1 base from J; junction bases left unmatched: 8. The CDR3 is 18 residues long. Germline assignment: CDR1 SGHAT and CDR2 FQNNGV. The CDR3 protein is CASSPMGLAGAGTDTQYF. In nucleotides, the CDR3 is TGTGCCAGCAGCCCAATGGGACTAGCGGGAGCTGGCACAGATACGCAGTATTTT.

This chain connects TRBV7-9 to TRBJ1-1; D perhaps matches TRBD1 (6 bases). The germline V and J ends were trimmed by 9 bases and 1 base, with 15 bases remaining between them. Germline V CDR1 and CDR2: SEHNR, FQNEAQ (reference sequence). This CDR3 has 14 amino acids. The CDR3: CARKTGQPNTEAFF. The DNA for the CDR3 is TGTGCCAGAAAGACAGGACAGCCGAACACTGAAGCTTTCTTT.

The genes are TRBV24-1 and TRBJ2-3; the match to TRBD2 covers 11 bases. The length of the CDR3 is 17 residues. CDR1 is KGHDR, CDR2 SFDVKD, per germline. The junction had 8 bases not matched to a gene; V was cut back by 5 bases and J by 2 bases. This CDR3 is CATSARGLADNTDTQYF. DNA of the CDR3: TGTGCCACCAGTGCGAGGGGACTAGCGGATAACACAGATACGCAGTATTTT.

The chain couples TRBV20-1 to TRBJ2-1; TRBD2 agrees at 9 bases. V was clipped by 6 bases and J by 8 bases; unmatched bases: 17. Germline CDR1 DFQATT, CDR2 SNEGSKA (reference sequence). The length of the CDR3 is 16 residues. The CDR3 nucleotides read TGCAGTGCCCACCCCCGCAAGGCGGGAGGGTCCGATGAGCAGTTCTTC. Its translation is CSAHPRKAGGSDEQFF.

On this clonotype: Mismatch with germline at one junction end may stem from a read error. This rearrangement joins TRBV29-1 to TRBJ1-2; D unclear. The germline gives CDR1 SQVTM, CDR2 ANQGSEA. CDR3 length: 11 residues. The CDR3 loop is CSVEETSMIFF. CDR3 sequence (DNA): TGCAGCGTTGAAGAAACGAGTATGATTTTCTTC. The full variable domain, completed using reference TRBV29-1 and TRBJ1-2, is SAVISQKPSRDICQRGTSLTIQCQVDSQVTMMFWYRQQPGQSLTLIATANQGSEATYESGFVIDKFPISRPNLTFSTLTVSNMSPEDSSIYLCSVEETSMIFFGSGTRLTVV.

The rearrangement links TRBV24-1 to TRBJ2-1, with no clear D. The CDR3 has 12 residues. Germline CDR1 KGHDR, CDR2 SFDVKD. The V end lost 10 bases, the J end lost 8 bases, and 14 bases lay between the germline ends. CDR3 sequence: CATSPYGDEQFF. The CDR3, as DNA: TGTGCCACGTCGCCATACGGCGATGAGCAGTTCTTC.